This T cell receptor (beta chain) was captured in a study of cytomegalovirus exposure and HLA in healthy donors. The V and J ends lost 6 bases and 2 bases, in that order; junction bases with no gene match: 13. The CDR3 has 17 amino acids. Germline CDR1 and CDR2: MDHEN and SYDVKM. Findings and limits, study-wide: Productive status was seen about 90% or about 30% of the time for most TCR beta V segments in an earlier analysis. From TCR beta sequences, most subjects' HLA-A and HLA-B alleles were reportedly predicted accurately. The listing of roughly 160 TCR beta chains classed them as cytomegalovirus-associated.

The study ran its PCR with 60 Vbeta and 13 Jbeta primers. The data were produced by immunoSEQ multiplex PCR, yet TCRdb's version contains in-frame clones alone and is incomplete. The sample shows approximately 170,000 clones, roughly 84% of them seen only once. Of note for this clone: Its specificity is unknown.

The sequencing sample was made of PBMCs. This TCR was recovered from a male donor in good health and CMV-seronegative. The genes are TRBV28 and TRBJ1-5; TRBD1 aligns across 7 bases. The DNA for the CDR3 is TGTGCCAGCAGCCCTCTGCGAGGGGGCGCAGGCAATCAGCCCCAGCATTTT. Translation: CASSPLRGGAGNQPQHF.